This section outlines one T cell receptor (beta chain) sequence together with its context. Its target is not known. Relative to the germline gene, one junction end is altered; a read error may explain this. Researchers generated TCR beta cDNA from 500 to 600 ng of total RNA, relying on a constant-region primer. ARM-PCR was slightly modified, and three nested multiplex PCR rounds with it gave rise to the TCR beta libraries. Amplification in the first two PCR rounds was performed using TRBV1-TRBV30 forward primers and a C-beta reverse primer for 9 to 11 cycles each. TCRdb used MiXCR to reprocess the multiplex PCR reads, holding one entry per CDR3 protein. The sample lists 190,000 or so distinct CDR3 sequences, about 61% occurring once. These data are taken from a study of tumor-infiltrating lymphocytes in primary liver carcinoma. Across the whole study: Treatment of the patients' primary liver carcinoma consisted of surgical resection.

CDR3 length equals 17 residues. The germline CDR1 and CDR2 sequences are SGHNT and YENEEA. Study-wide points: Pairs comparing tumor with adjacent tissue or blood overlapped less than pairs drawn from tumor regions. Because of bulk unsorted sampling, CD4+ and CD8+ repertoires were not subjected to comparison.

Unsorted whole blood yielded blood RNA, and germline DNA was extracted as well. The rearrangement links TRBV11-3 to TRBJ1-1; possible D gene TRBD1, 5 bases. This sequence was found in a woman aged 55-69 years with primary liver carcinoma and hepatitis B virus infection. The sequenced sample was peripheral blood. CDR3 coding DNA: TGTGCCAGCAGCTTAGCGGGTCGCCCGACAGTGAACGCTGAAGCTTTCTTT. As protein: CASSLAGRPTVNAEAFF.